These T cell receptor beta chains were read from a single sample in a study of neurological immune-mediated disorders. TCRdb independently ran MiXCR on the 5' RACE reads; one entry per CDR3 protein. Altogether about 41,000 distinct CDR3 sequences are present, around 15% being singletons, with the ten largest covering less than 4.5%. The material sequenced was CD4+ T cells from blood. These receptors originate from a woman aged 55-75 years with HTLV-1-associated myelopathy (HAM/TSP). Both conserved end residues are part of each CDR3. The order of the fields is clone size, CDR3 length, J gene, D gene, V gene, CDR3 DNA, CDR3 protein. A D gene is named only where the DNA matches it firmly. A row's size may be missing; if present it is once, few, many or a size class.

clone size: many; CDR3 length: 16; J gene: TRBJ2-3; D gene: TRBD2; V gene: TRBV12-3/TRBV12-4; CDR3 DNA: TGTGCCAGCAGCCAAGGGACTAGCGGGGAGCCAGATACGCAGTATTTT; CDR3 protein: CASSQGTSGEPDTQYF
clone size: -; CDR3 length: 13; J gene: TRBJ2-5; D gene: -; V gene: TRBV5-5; CDR3 DNA: TGTGCCAGCAGCTTGGCAGGGCAAGATACCCAGTACTTC; CDR3 protein: CASSLAGQDTQYF
clone size: -; CDR3 length: 16; J gene: TRBJ2-1; D gene: -; V gene: TRBV12-3/TRBV12-4; CDR3 DNA: TGTGCCAGCAGTTTAGTTTGGGGGGACTCCTACAATGAGCAGTTCTTC; CDR3 protein: CASSLVWGDSYNEQFF
clone size: many; CDR3 length: 14; J gene: TRBJ1-5; D gene: -; V gene: TRBV7-9; CDR3 DNA: TGTGCCAGCAGCTTATTGGGACCGAATCAGCCCCAGCATTTT; CDR3 protein: CASSLLGPNQPQHF
clone size: -; CDR3 length: 10; J gene: TRBJ2-4; D gene: -; V gene: TRBV18; CDR3 DNA: TGTGCCAGCAAACGGGACATTCAGTACTTC; CDR3 protein: CASKRDIQYF
clone size: many; CDR3 length: 15; J gene: TRBJ1-2; D gene: -; V gene: TRBV2; CDR3 DNA: TGTGCCAGCAGTGGGTTAGGGGATGGACCATATGGCTACACCTTC; CDR3 protein: CASSGLGDGPYGYTF
clone size: -; CDR3 length: 14; J gene: TRBJ1-5; D gene: TRBD1; V gene: TRBV6-6; CDR3 DNA: TGTGCCAGCCGGCAGGGGGTAGGAAATCAGCCCCAGCATTTT; CDR3 protein: CASRQGVGNQPQHF
clone size: many; CDR3 length: 14; J gene: TRBJ1-1; D gene: TRBD1; V gene: TRBV12-3/TRBV12-4; CDR3 DNA: TGTGCCAGCAGTATTCAGGGGGCGCGGACTGAAGCTTTCTTT; CDR3 protein: CASSIQGARTEAFF
clone size: many; CDR3 length: 13; J gene: TRBJ2-7; D gene: -; V gene: TRBV20-1; CDR3 DNA: TGCAGTGCTAGAAGCGTGGGGTCCTACGAGCAGTACTTC; CDR3 protein: CSARSVGSYEQYF
clone size: many; CDR3 length: 15; J gene: TRBJ2-2; D gene: -; V gene: TRBV10-3; CDR3 DNA: TGTGCCCTGATGAGGGAGTCCCCGAACACCGGGGAGCTGTTTTTT; CDR3 protein: CALMRESPNTGELFF
clone size: -; CDR3 length: 13; J gene: TRBJ1-2; D gene: -; V gene: TRBV7-9; CDR3 DNA: TGTGCCAGCAGCCGCAACGGGCCTCGGGGCTACACATTC; CDR3 protein: CASSRNGPRGYTF
clone size: -; CDR3 length: 15; J gene: TRBJ1-2; D gene: -; V gene: TRBV12-3/TRBV12-4; CDR3 DNA: TGTGCCAGTAGTTTGCCAGTGGCTACTAACTATGGCTACACCTTC; CDR3 protein: CASSLPVATNYGYTF
clone size: many; CDR3 length: 14; J gene: TRBJ2-2; D gene: TRBD1; V gene: TRBV20-1; CDR3 DNA: TGCAGTGCTAGTAGCGGACAGGGGCACGGGGAGCTGTTTTTT; CDR3 protein: CSASSGQGHGELFF
clone size: many; CDR3 length: 15; J gene: TRBJ2-2; D gene: -; V gene: TRBV10-3; CDR3 DNA: TGTGCCATCAGCGGACAGCCAACGAACACCGGGGAGCTGTTTTTT; CDR3 protein: CAISGQPTNTGELFF
clone size: many; CDR3 length: 14; J gene: TRBJ1-2; D gene: -; V gene: TRBV7-9; CDR3 DNA: TGTGCCAGCACCAGGGCGCAGGTCGGGAATGGCTACACCTTC; CDR3 protein: CASTRAQVGNGYTF
clone size: many; CDR3 length: 14; J gene: TRBJ1-1; D gene: TRBD1; V gene: TRBV29-1; CDR3 DNA: TGCAGCGGGGCCAGGGGGCAGGCGAACACTGAAGCTTTCTTT; CDR3 protein: CSGARGQANTEAFF
clone size: many; CDR3 length: 12; J gene: TRBJ2-3; D gene: -; V gene: TRBV10-3; CDR3 DNA: TGTGCCATCAGTGTGAACACAGATACGCAGTATTTT; CDR3 protein: CAISVNTDTQYF
clone size: many; CDR3 length: 14; J gene: TRBJ1-1; D gene: -; V gene: TRBV5-1; CDR3 DNA: TGCGCCAGCAGCTTGGGTGGGGGGAACACTGAAGCTTTCTTT; CDR3 protein: CASSLGGGNTEAFF
clone size: many; CDR3 length: 14; J gene: TRBJ1-2; D gene: -; V gene: TRBV5-6; CDR3 DNA: TGTGCCAGCACCAAGGACAGCCTGAACTATGGCTACACCTTC; CDR3 protein: CASTKDSLNYGYTF
clone size: many; CDR3 length: 14; J gene: TRBJ1-3; D gene: -; V gene: TRBV29-1; CDR3 DNA: TGCAGCGTTGAACAAGGTTTCTCTGGAAACACCATATATTTT; CDR3 protein: CSVEQGFSGNTIYF
clone size: many; CDR3 length: 14; J gene: TRBJ1-2; D gene: TRBD1; V gene: TRBV6-5; CDR3 DNA: TGTGCCAGCAGAAGACAGGGGATTGTTTATGGCTACACCTTC; CDR3 protein: CASRRQGIVYGYTF
clone size: medium-sized; CDR3 length: 16; J gene: TRBJ2-7; D gene: TRBD2; V gene: TRBV2; CDR3 DNA: TGTGCCAGCAGATGGACTAGCGGGCCCAACCTACAGGAGCAGTACTTC; CDR3 protein: CASRWTSGPNLQEQYF
clone size: many; CDR3 length: 16; J gene: TRBJ1-2; D gene: -; V gene: TRBV7-2; CDR3 DNA: TGTGCCAGCAGCTCCTACCGAATTACGGACAGCTATGGCTACACCTTC; CDR3 protein: CASSSYRITDSYGYTF
clone size: many; CDR3 length: 14; J gene: TRBJ2-2; D gene: TRBD1; V gene: TRBV6-5; CDR3 DNA: TGTGCCAGCAGATCACACAGGGGCCCCGGGGAGCTGTTTTTT; CDR3 protein: CASRSHRGPGELFF
clone size: many; CDR3 length: 11; J gene: TRBJ1-1; D gene: -; V gene: TRBV14; CDR3 DNA: TGTGCCAGCAGCCAAGGGCCTCGGGCTTTCTTT; CDR3 protein: CASSQGPRAFF
clone size: many; CDR3 length: 15; J gene: TRBJ2-5; D gene: -; V gene: TRBV29-1; CDR3 DNA: TGCAGCGTTGTTTTCGGGGACAAAAACCAAGAGACCCAGTACTTC; CDR3 protein: CSVVFGDKNQETQYF
clone size: many; CDR3 length: 15; J gene: TRBJ1-2; D gene: -; V gene: TRBV2; CDR3 DNA: TGTGCCAGCAGTGAAGACGGCCTACAGAGCTATGGCTACACCTTC; CDR3 protein: CASSEDGLQSYGYTF
clone size: many; CDR3 length: 16; J gene: TRBJ2-3; D gene: TRBD2; V gene: TRBV20-1; CDR3 DNA: TGCAGTGCTAGAGATCAGGAGCGGGGGGTCACAGATACGCAGTATTTT; CDR3 protein: CSARDQERGVTDTQYF
clone size: few; CDR3 length: 17; J gene: TRBJ1-1; D gene: -; V gene: TRBV5-1; CDR3 DNA: TGCGCCAACAGCTTGGGGGCGTCCCTAATAGGGAACACTGAAGCTTTCTTT; CDR3 protein: CANSLGASLIGNTEAFF
clone size: -; CDR3 length: 14; J gene: TRBJ1-1; D gene: -; V gene: TRBV7-9; CDR3 DNA: TGTGCCAGCAGCTTTGTGGTGGCAAACACTGAAGCTTTCTTT; CDR3 protein: CASSFVVANTEAFF
clone size: -; CDR3 length: 14; J gene: TRBJ1-2; D gene: TRBD1; V gene: TRBV29-1; CDR3 DNA: TGCAGCGTTGGAGATCAGGGGGCGAATTATGGCTACACCTTC; CDR3 protein: CSVGDQGANYGYTF
clone size: -; CDR3 length: 13; J gene: TRBJ2-1; D gene: -; V gene: TRBV30; CDR3 DNA: TGTGCCTTGAATGGAGGACGAGGCAATGAGCAGTTCTTC; CDR3 protein: CALNGGRGNEQFF
clone size: many; CDR3 length: 16; J gene: TRBJ2-3; D gene: -; V gene: TRBV20-1; CDR3 DNA: TGCAGTGCTAGAGAGGATAGAGGGGGGGCGTTAGATACGCAGTATTTT; CDR3 protein: CSAREDRGGALDTQYF
clone size: many; CDR3 length: 15; J gene: TRBJ2-3; D gene: TRBD2; V gene: TRBV3-1; CDR3 DNA: TGTGCCAGCAGACCCCCTAGCGGGGGGGCAGATACGCAGTATTTT; CDR3 protein: CASRPPSGGADTQYF
clone size: many; CDR3 length: 15; J gene: TRBJ1-5; D gene: -; V gene: TRBV2; CDR3 DNA: TGTGCCAGCAGTGGAGTGGGGGCAAGCAATCAGCCCCAGCATTTT; CDR3 protein: CASSGVGASNQPQHF
clone size: many; CDR3 length: 16; J gene: TRBJ2-1; D gene: TRBD1; V gene: TRBV3-1; CDR3 DNA: TGTGCCAGCAGCCAAAGGCGACAGGGGGCCGGTGATGAGCAGTTCTTC; CDR3 protein: CASSQRRQGAGDEQFF
clone size: -; CDR3 length: 16; J gene: TRBJ2-5; D gene: -; V gene: TRBV19; CDR3 DNA: TGTGCCAGTAGTGTAGGTGGGGGATGGGACCAAGAGACCCAGTACTTC; CDR3 protein: CASSVGGGWDQETQYF
clone size: many; CDR3 length: 14; J gene: TRBJ1-2; D gene: TRBD1; V gene: TRBV6-6; CDR3 DNA: TGTGCCAGCAGTCGAAGGACAGGGAACTATGGCTACACCTTC; CDR3 protein: CASSRRTGNYGYTF
clone size: many; CDR3 length: 14; J gene: TRBJ2-7; D gene: -; V gene: TRBV12-3/TRBV12-4; CDR3 DNA: TGTGCCAGCAGTTTATTCACAGGGTATTTCGAGCAGTACTTC; CDR3 protein: CASSLFTGYFEQYF
clone size: many; CDR3 length: 16; J gene: TRBJ1-6; D gene: -; V gene: TRBV7-2; CDR3 DNA: TGTGCCAGCAGCTTGGGAGGGGCCGTCTATAATTCACCCCTCCACTTT; CDR3 protein: CASSLGGAVYNSPLHF
clone size: many; CDR3 length: 16; J gene: TRBJ1-1; D gene: -; V gene: TRBV18; CDR3 DNA: TGTGCCAGCTCACCAAGGTCCGGGGGGGTGGACACTGAAGCTTTCTTT; CDR3 protein: CASSPRSGGVDTEAFF